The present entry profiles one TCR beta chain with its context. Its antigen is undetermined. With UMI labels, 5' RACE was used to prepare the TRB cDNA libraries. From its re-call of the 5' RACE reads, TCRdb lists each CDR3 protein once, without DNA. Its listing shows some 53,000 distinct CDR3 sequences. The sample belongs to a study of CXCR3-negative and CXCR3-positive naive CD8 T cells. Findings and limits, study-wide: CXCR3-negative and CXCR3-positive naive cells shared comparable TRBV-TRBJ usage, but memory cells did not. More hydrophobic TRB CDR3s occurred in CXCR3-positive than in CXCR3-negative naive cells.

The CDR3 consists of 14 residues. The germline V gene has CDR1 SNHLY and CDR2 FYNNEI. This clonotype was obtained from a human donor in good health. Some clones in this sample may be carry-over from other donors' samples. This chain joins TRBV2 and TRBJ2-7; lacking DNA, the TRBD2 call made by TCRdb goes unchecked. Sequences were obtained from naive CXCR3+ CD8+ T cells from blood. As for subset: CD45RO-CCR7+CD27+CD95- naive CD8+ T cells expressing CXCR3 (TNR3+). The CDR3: CARGTSGYSYEQYF.